The clone carrying this T cell receptor (beta chain) appeared once. Its antigen remains unknown. The same CDR3 arises from other DNA sequences in this sample as well. This sample was included in a study of shared clonotypes between healthy human individuals. Study-wide results and caveats: The study generally estimated greater richness for naive than memory subsets. Owing to a small donor count, the genetic and exposure-history diversity represented was limited.

The J segment lost 6 bases and the V segment lost 6 bases, leaving 5 bases of the junction unmatched. The CDR3 contains 13 residues. CDR1 is MNHNS, CDR2 SASEGT, per germline. Memory CD4+ cells were the fraction left after CD45RA+ naive selection. Assay used: immunoSEQ multiplex PCR; TCRdb lists only in-frame clones, some missing. The table has a few million clones, more than 90% seen once. Sequencing was carried out using naive CD4+ T cells sorted from blood. Described subset: CD45RA+ positively selected. This chain links TRBV6-1 with TRBJ1-2; 9 bases agree with TRBD1. This sequence was found in a man between 18 and 35 years old in good health. The DNA for the CDR3 is TGTGCCAGCAGAGCGGGACAGGGTAATGGCTACACCTTC. It encodes CASRAGQGNGYTF.